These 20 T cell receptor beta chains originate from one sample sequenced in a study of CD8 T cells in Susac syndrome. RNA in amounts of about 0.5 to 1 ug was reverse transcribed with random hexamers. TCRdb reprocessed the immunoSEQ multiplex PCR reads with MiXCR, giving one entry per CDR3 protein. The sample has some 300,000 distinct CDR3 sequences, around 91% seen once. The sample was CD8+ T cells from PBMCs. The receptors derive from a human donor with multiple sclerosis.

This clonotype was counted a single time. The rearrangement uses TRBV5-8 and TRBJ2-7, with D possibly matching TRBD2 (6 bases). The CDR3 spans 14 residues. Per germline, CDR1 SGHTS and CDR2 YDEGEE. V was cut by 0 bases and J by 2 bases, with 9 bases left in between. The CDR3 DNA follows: TGTGCCAGCAGCTTGGAATTAGCGGCCTACGAGCAGTACTTC. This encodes CASSLELAAYEQYF.

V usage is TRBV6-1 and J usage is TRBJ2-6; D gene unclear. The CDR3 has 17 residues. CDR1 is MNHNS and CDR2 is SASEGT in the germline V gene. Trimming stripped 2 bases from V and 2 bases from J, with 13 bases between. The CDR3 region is CASSEFDEFTGANVLTF. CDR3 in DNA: TGTGCCAGCAGTGAATTCGACGAGTTCACTGGGGCCAACGTCCTGACTTTC.

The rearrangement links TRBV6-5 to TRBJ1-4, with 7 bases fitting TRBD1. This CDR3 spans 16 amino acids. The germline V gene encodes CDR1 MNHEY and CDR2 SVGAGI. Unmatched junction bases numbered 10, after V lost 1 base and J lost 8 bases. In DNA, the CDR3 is TGTGCCAGCAGTTACTACCGACAGGGATCACGAGAAAAACTGTTTTTT. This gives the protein CASSYYRQGSREKLFF.

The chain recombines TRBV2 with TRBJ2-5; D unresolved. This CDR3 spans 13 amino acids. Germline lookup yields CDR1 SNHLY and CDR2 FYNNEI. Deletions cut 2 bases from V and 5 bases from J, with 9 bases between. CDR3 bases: TGTGCCAGCAGTGAAAAGTTCGGCGAGACCCAGTACTTC. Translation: CASSEKFGETQYF.

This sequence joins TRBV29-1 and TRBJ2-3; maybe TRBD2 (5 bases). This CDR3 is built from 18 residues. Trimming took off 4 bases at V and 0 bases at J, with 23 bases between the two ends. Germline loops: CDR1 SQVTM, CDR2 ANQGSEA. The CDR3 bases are TGCAGCGTTGTAGGTTCGACTACCATAACGGGTAGCACAGATACGCAGTATTTT. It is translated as CSVVGSTTITGSTDTQYF.

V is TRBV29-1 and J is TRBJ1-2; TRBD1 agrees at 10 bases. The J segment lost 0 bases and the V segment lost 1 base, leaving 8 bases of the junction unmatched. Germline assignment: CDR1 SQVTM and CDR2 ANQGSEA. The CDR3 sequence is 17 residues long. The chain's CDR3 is CSVEGGDRGRANYGYTF. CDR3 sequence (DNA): TGCAGCGTTGAAGGTGGGGACAGGGGACGAGCTAACTATGGCTACACCTTC.

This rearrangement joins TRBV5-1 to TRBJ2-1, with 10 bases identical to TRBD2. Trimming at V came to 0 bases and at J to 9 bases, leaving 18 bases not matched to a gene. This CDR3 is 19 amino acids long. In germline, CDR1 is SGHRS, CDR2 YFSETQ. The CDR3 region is CASSLEIMGLAGEGSEQFF. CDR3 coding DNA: TGCGCCAGCAGCTTGGAAATCATGGGTCTAGCGGGAGAAGGAAGTGAGCAGTTCTTC. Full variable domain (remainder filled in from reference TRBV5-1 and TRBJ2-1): KAGVTQTPRYLIKTRGQQVTLSCSPISGHRSVSWYQQTPGQGLQFLFEYFSETQRNKGNFPGRFSGRQFSNSRSEMNVSTLELGDSALYLCASSLEIMGLAGEGSEQFFGPGTRLTVL.

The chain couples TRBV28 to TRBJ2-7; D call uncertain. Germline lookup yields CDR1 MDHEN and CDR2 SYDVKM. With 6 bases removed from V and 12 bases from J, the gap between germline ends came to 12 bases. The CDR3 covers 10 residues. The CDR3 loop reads CASSSLSTYF. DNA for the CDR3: TGTGCCAGCAGCTCGCTTTCCACGTACTTC.

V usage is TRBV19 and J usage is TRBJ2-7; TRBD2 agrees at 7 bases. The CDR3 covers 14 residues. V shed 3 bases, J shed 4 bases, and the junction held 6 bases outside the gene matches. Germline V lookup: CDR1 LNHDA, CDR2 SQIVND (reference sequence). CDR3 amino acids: CASSMDGGSYEQYF. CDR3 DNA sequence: TGTGCCAGTAGTATGGATGGCGGGAGTTACGAGCAGTACTTC.

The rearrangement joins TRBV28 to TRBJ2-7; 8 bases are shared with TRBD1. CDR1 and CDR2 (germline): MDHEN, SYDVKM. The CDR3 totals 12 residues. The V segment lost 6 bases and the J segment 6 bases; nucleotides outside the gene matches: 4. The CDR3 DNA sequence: TGTGCCAGCAGGCGGACAGGGTTCGAGCAGTACTTC. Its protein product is CASRRTGFEQYF.

The CDR3 here is CASSPPWALETQYF. CDR3 DNA sequence: TGTGCCAGCAGCCCGCCGTGGGCGTTAGAGACCCAGTACTTC. The V and J genes are TRBV11-2 and TRBJ2-5; D unclear. The germline V gene has CDR1 SGHAT and CDR2 FQNNGV. This CDR3 is 14 amino acids long. V dropped 5 bases and J dropped 4 bases, with 14 bases sitting between them.

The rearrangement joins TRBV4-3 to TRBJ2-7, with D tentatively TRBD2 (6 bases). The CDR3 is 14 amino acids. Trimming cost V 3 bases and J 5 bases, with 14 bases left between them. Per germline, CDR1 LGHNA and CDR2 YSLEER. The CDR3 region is CASSQGREANEQYF. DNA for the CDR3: TGCGCCAGCAGCCAGGGGCGGGAAGCCAACGAGCAGTACTTC.

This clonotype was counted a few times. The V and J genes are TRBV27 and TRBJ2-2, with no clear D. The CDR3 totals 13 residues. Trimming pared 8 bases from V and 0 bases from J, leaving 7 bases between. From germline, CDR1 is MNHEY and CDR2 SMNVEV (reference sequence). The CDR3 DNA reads TGTGCCAGCTCCCCTACGAACACCGGGGAGCTGTTTTTT. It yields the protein CASSPTNTGELFF.

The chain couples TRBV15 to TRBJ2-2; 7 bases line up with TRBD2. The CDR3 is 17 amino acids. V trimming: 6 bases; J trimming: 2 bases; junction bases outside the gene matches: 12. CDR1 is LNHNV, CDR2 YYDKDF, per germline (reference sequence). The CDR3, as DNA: TGTGCCACCAGTTCCACCTACTCGGGGGGAAACACCGGGGAGCTGTTTTTT. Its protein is CATSSTYSGGNTGELFF.

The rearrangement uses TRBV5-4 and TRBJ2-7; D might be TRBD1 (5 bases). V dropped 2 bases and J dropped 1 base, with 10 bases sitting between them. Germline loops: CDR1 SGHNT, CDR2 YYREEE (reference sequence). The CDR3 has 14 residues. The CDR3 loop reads CASSFTPGSYEQYF. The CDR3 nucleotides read TGTGCCAGCAGCTTTACCCCAGGGTCCTACGAGCAGTACTTC.

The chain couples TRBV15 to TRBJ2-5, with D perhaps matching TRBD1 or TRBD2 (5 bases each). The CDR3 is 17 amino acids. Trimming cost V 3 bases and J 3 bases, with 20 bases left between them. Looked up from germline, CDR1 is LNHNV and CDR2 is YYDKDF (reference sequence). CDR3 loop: CATSRSPVFRDEETQYF. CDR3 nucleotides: TGTGCCACCAGCAGGTCTCCCGTATTCAGGGACGAAGAGACCCAGTACTTC.

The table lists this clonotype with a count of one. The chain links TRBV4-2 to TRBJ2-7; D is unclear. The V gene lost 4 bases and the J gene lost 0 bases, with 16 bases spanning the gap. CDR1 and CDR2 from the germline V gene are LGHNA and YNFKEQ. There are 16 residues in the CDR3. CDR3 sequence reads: CASSPATLISSYEQYF. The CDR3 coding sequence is TGTGCCAGCAGCCCCGCGACCTTGATTAGCTCCTACGAGCAGTACTTC.

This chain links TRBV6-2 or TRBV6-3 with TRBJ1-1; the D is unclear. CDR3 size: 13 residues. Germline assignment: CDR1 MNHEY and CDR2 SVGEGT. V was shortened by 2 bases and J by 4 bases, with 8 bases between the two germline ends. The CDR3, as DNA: TGTGCCAGCAGTTACGGCAGTAGCACTGAAGCTTTCTTT. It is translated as CASSYGSSTEAFF.

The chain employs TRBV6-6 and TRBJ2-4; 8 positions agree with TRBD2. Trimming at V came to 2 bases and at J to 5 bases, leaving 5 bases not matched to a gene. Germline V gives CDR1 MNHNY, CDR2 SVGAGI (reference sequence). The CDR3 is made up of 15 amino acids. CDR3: CASSYPREGENIQYF. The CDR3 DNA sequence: TGTGCCAGCAGTTACCCACGGGAGGGGGAAAACATTCAGTACTTC.

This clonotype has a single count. The CDR3 here is CASSRDSAPYQPQHF. DNA of the CDR3: TGTGCCAGCAGCCGGGACTCCGCACCGTATCAGCCCCAGCATTTT. The V and J genes are TRBV12-3 or TRBV12-4 and TRBJ1-5; maybe TRBD1 (5 bases). CDR3 length: 15 amino acids. Trimming took off 6 bases at V and 5 bases at J, with 17 bases between the two ends.